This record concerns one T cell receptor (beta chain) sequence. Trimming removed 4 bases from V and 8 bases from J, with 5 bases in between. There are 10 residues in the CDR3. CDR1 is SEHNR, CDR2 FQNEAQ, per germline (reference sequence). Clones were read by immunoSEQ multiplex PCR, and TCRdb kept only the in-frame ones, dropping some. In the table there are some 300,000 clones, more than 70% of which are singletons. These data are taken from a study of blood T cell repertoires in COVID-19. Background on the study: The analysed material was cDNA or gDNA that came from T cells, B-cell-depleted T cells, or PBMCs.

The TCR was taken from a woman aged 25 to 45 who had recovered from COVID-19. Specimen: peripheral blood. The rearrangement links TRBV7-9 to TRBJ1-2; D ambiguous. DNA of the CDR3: TGTGCCAGCAGCTCCCTAGGCTACACCTTC. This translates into CASSSLGYTF.